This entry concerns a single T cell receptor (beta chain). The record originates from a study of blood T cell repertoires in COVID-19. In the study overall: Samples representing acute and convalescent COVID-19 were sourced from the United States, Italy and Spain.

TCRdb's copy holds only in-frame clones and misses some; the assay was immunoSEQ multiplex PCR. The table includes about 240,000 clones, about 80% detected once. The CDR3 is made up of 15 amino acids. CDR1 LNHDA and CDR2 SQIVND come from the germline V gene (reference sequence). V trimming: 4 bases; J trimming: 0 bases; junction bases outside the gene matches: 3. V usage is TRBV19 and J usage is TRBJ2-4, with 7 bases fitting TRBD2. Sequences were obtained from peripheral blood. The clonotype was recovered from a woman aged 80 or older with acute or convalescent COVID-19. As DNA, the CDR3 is TGTGCCAGTAGTAGTACTAGCGTAGCCAAAAACATTCAGTACTTC. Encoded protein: CASSSTSVAKNIQYF.